At least ten counts were recorded for the clone carrying this T cell receptor beta chain. Antigen unknown. Genomic DNA acted as the template from which TCR beta VDJ combination and CDR3 sequence profiling were carried out. TCRdb independently ran MiXCR on the reads; one entry per CDR3 protein. The sample yields some 220,000 distinct CDR3 sequences, roughly 35% seen once. The sample is drawn from a study of CD8+CD57+ T cells in acquired aplastic anemia. The overall study: Average DNA yield from sorted CD4+ and CD8+ cells was approximately 3 ug. On average, healthy donors gave some 9.8 million reads for CD4+ cells.

Study observations and caveats: For CD8+ Simpson's diversity, patients and controls showed no significant difference. Patients and controls shared 25 to 35 CD8+ CDR3 sequences, highly expressed in patients.

The germline gives CDR1 LGHNT, CDR2 FRNRAP. Trimming took 2 bases from V and 10 from J, leaving 6 bases between them. CDR3 length: 12 residues. This clonotype was sampled from a human donor in good health, serving as a control. The chain joins TRBV12-5 to TRBJ1-6, with D unresolved. The material sequenced was sorted CD4+, CD8+, or CD8+CD57+ T cells (not recorded which) from PBMCs. DNA of the CDR3: TGTGCTAGTGGTTTGACTAAATCACCCCTCCACTTT. It encodes CASGLTKSPLHF. The variable domain in full, with the rest retrieved from reference TRBV12-5 and TRBJ1-6, is DARVTQTPRHKVTEMGQEVTMRCQPILGHNTVFWYRQTMMQGLELLAYFRNRAPLDDSGMPKDRFSAEMPDATLATLKIQPSEPRDSAVYFCASGLTKSPLHFGNGTRLTVT.